This TCR beta chain appears in the sequencing data of a study of blood T cell repertoires in COVID-19. Study summary: The samples span acute and convalescent COVID-19 from the United States, Italy and Spain.

Profiled with immunoSEQ multiplex PCR; TCRdb holds only in-frame clones, not every one. Of over 200,000 clones in the sample, approximately 90% were seen once. The CDR3 is made up of 13 amino acids. Trimming removed 2 bases from V and 9 bases from J, with 11 bases in between. Germline CDR1 and CDR2: GTSNPN and SVGIG (reference sequence). The genes are TRBV30 and TRBJ1-6; the D is unclear. This TCR was sampled from a man aged 25 to 40 who had recovered from COVID-19. Material: peripheral blood. CDR3 region: CAWSRAGLSPLHF. CDR3 bases: TGTGCCTGGAGTCGGGCAGGACTTTCACCCCTCCACTTT.